Reported below is one T cell receptor beta chain. This table comes from immunoSEQ multiplex PCR, and its TCRdb copy is limited to in-frame clones, with some not included. The data contain more than 25,000 clones, approximately 90% of them seen just once; the ten biggest clones take up about 2%. These data are taken from a study of T cells in pancreatic ductal adenocarcinoma. Surgery without prior neoadjuvant therapy was the treatment of the selected pancreatic ductal adenocarcinoma patients. The sequenced sample consisted of PBMCs. The sequence was obtained from a human donor with pancreatic ductal adenocarcinoma.

CDR3 coding DNA: TGTGCCAGCAGTTTACCCCGGGCGGGCTCCTACAATGAGCAGTTCTTC. Residues: CASSLPRAGSYNEQFF. The chain combines TRBV27 with TRBJ2-1; TRBD2 might be the D (5 bases). V was shortened by 2 bases and J by 0 bases, with 11 bases between the two germline ends. CDR3 size: 16 residues. Looked up from germline, CDR1 is MNHEY and CDR2 is SMNVEV (reference sequence).